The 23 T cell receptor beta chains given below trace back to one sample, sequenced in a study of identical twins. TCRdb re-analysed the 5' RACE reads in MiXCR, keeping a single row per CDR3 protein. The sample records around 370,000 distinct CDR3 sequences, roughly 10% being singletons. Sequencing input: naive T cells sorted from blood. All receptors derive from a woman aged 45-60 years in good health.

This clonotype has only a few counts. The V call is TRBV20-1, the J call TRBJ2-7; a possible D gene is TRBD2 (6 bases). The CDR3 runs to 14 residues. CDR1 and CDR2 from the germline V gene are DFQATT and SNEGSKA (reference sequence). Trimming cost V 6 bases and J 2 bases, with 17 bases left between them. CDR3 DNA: TGCAGTGCACCCCCGGCGGGACCGGCCTACGAGCAGTACTTC. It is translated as CSAPPAGPAYEQYF.

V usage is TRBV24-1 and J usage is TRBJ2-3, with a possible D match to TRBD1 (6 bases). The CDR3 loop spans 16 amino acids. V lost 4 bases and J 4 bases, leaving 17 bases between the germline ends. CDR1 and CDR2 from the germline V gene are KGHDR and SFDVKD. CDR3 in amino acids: CATSDPTGKGSDTQYF. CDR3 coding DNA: TGTGCCACCAGTGACCCAACAGGGAAGGGGTCAGATACGCAGTATTTT.

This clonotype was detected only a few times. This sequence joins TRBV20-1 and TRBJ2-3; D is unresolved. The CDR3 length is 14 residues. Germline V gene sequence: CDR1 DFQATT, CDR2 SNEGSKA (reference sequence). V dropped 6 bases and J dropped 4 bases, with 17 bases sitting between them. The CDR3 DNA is TGCAGTGCCCCGAACCCCAATCAAGCAGATACGCAGTATTTT. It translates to CSAPNPNQADTQYF.

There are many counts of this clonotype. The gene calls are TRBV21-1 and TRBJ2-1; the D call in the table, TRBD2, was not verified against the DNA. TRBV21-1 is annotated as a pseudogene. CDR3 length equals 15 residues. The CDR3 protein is CASSLEGLAVNEQFF. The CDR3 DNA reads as TGTGCCAGCAGTCTAGAAGGACTAGCGGTAAATGAGCAGTTCTTC.

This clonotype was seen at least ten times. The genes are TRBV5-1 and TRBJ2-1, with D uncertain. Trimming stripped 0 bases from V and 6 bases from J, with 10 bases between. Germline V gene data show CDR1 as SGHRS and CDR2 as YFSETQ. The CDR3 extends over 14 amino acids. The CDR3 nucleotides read TGCGCCAGCAGCTTGGTCCCACTACCCAATGAGCAGTTCTTC. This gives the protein CASSLVPLPNEQFF. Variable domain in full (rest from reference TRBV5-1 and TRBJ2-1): KAGVTQTPRYLIKTRGQQVTLSCSPISGHRSVSWYQQTPGQGLQFLFEYFSETQRNKGNFPGRFSGRQFSNSRSEMNVSTLELGDSALYLCASSLVPLPNEQFFGPGTRLTVL.

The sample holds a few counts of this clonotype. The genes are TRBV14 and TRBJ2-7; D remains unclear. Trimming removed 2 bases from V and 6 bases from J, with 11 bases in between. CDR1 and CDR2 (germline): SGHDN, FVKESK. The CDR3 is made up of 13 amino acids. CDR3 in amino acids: CASSQRPSSEQYV. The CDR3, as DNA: TGTGCCAGCAGCCAAAGACCTTCTAGCGAGCAGTACGTC.

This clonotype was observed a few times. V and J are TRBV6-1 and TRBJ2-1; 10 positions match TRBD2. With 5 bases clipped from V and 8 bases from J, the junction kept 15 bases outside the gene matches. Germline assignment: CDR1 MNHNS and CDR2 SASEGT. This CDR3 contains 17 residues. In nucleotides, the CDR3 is TGTGCCAGCAGTCCCCCCCTGGGACTAGCGCAGTCGTATGAGCAGTTCTTC. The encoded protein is CASSPPLGLAQSYEQFF.

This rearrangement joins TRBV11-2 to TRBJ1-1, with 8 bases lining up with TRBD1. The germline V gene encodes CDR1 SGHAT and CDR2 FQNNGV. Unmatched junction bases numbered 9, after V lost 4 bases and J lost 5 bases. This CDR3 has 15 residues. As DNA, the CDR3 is TGTGCCAGCAGCTACCGGACAGGGAGGAAGACTGAAGCTTTCTTT. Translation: CASSYRTGRKTEAFF. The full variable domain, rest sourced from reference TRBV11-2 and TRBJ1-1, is EAGVAQSPRYKIIEKRQSVAFWCNPISGHATLYWYQQILGQGPKLLIQFQNNGVVDDSQLPKDRFSAERLKGVDSTLKIQPAKLEDSAVYLCASSYRTGRKTEAFFGQGTRLTVV.

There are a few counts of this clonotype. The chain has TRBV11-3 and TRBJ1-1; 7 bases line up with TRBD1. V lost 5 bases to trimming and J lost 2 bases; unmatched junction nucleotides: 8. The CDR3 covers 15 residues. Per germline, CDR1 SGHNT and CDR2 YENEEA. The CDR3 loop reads CASSPRTGINTEAFF. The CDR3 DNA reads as TGTGCCAGCAGCCCGAGGACAGGAATAAACACTGAAGCTTTCTTT.

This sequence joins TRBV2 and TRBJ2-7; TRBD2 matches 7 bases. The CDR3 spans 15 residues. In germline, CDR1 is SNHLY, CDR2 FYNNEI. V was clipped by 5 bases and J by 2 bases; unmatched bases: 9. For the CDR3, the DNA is TGTGCCAGCAGTCTTGGAAGCGGGAAGACCTACGAGCAGTACTTC. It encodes CASSLGSGKTYEQYF.

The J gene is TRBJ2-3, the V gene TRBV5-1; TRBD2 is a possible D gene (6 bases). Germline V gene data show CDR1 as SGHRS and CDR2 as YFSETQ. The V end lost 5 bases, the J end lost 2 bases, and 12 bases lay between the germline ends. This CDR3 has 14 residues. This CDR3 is CASRVAENTDTQYF. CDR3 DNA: TGCGCCAGCAGAGTAGCGGAGAACACAGATACGCAGTATTTT.

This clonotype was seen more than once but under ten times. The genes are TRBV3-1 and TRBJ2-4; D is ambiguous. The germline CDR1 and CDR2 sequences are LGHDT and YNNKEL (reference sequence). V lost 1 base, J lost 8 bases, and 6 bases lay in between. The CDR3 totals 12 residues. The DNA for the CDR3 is TGTGCCAGCAGCCAAGGATTCTACATTCAGTACTTC. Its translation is CASSQGFYIQYF.

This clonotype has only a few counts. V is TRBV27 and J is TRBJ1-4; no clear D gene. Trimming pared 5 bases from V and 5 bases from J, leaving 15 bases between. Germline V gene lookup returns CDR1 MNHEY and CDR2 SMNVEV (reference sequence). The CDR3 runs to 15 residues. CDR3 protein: CASSPPRTRNEKLFF. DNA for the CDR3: TGTGCCAGCAGTCCACCCCGGACCAGGAATGAAAAACTGTTTTTT.

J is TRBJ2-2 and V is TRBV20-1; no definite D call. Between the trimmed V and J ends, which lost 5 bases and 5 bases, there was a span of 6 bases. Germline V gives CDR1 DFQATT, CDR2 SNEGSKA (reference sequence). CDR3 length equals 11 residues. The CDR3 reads CSAQETGELFF. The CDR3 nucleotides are TGCAGTGCTCAGGAGACCGGGGAGCTGTTTTTT.

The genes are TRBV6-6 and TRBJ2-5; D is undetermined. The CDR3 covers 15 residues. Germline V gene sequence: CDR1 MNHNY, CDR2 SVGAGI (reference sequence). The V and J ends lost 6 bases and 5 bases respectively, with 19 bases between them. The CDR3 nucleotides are TGTGCCAGCAGGAGCATAGGGTTGACCGTGGAGACCCAGTACTTC. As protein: CASRSIGLTVETQYF.

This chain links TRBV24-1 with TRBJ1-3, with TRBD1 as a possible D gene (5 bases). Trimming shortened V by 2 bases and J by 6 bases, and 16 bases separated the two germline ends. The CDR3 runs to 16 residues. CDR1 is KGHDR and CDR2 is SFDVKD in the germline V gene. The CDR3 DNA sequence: TGTGCCACCAGTGATTCGTCTCCGGGACTCTTAAACACCATATATTTT. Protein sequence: CATSDSSPGLLNTIYF.

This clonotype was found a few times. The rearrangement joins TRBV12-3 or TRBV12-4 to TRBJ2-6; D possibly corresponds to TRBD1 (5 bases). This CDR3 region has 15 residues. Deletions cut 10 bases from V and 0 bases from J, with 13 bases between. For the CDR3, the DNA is TGTGCCACCCCCATTAGGGGCTCTGGGGCCAACGTCCTGACTTTC. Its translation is CATPIRGSGANVLTF.

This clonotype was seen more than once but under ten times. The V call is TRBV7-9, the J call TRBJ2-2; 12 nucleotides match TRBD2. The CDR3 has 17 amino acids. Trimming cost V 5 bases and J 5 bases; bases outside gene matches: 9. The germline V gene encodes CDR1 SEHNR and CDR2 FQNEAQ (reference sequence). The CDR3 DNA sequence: TGTGCCAGCAGCCACAGACTAGCGGGAGATTGGACCGGGGAGCTGTTTTTT. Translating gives CASSHRLAGDWTGELFF.

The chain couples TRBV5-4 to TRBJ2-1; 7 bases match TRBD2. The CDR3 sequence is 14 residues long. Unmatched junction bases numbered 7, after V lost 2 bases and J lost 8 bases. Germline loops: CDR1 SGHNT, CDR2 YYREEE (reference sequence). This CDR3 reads CASSFGAGWDEQFF. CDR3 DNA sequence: TGTGCCAGCAGCTTCGGAGCGGGATGGGATGAGCAGTTCTTC.

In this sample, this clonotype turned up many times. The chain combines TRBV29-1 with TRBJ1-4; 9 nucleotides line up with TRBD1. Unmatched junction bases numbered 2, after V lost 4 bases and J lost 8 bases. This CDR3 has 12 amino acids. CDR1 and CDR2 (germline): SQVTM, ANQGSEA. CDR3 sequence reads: CSVGQGGEKLFF. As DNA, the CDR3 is TGCAGCGTTGGACAGGGGGGCGAAAAACTGTTTTTT. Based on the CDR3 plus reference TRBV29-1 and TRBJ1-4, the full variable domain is SAVISQKPSRDICQRGTSLTIQCQVDSQVTMMFWYRQQPGQSLTLIATANQGSEATYESGFVIDKFPISRPNLTFSTLTVSNMSPEDSSIYLCSVGQGGEKLFFGSGTQLSVL.

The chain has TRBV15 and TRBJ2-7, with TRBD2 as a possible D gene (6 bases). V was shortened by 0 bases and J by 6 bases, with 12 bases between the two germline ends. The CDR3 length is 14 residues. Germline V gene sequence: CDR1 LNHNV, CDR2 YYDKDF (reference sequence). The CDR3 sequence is CATSREGWGGEQYV. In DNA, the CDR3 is TGTGCCACCAGCAGAGAGGGGTGGGGAGGCGAGCAGTACGTC.

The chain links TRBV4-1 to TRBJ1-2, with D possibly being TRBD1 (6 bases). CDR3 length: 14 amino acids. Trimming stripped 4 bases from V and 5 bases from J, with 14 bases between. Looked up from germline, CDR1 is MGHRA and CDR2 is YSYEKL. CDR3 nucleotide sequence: TGCGCCAGCAGCCCCCGGACAGTCCGATATGGCTACACCTTC. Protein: CASSPRTVRYGYTF.

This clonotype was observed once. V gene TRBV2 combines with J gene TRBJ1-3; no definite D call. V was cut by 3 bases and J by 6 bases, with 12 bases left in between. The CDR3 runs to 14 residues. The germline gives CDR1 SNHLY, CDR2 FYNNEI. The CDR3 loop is CASSDWPGKNTIYF. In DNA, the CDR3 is TGTGCCAGCAGTGATTGGCCTGGAAAAAACACCATATATTTT.